A selection of T cell receptor beta chains follows, all from one sample in a study of T cell repertoires in cytomegalovirus infection. These receptors have no identified antigens. TCRdb passed the reads through MiXCR, listing each CDR3 protein once. The sample carries about 310,000 distinct CDR3 sequences, around 25% recorded once. The sample here was cultured PBMCs, taken from culture after CMV antigen stimulation. The receptors were gathered from a human donor in good health (CMV status not recorded). Some clones in this sample may be carry-over from other donors' samples. Each CDR3 is given without its conserved first and last residue.

v_call	cdr3_aa
TRBV18	ASSPQSGFSNEQF
TRBV12-3/TRBV12-4	ASSSSHTGPRVGYT
TRBV7-8	ASSLAEWVDEQF
TRBV4-2	ASSHAATFNVGDEQF
TRBV7-7	ASSLDPGGETYNEQF
TRBV28	ASSSPDRQETQY
TRBV12-3/TRBV12-4	ASSLWGAGTGELF
TRBV2	ASSASTGTYGYT
TRBV6-5	ASRKTGMETQY
TRBV12-3/TRBV12-4	ASSLADGTYEQY
TRBV28	ASSLGGSSNQPQH
TRBV6-2/TRBV6-3	ASSYVGTSGEQY
TRBV28	ASSPRGAGADTQY
TRBV6-6	ASSRDRGWSKNIQY
TRBV7-2	ASSFDPGAGEQF
TRBV19	ASSTSPGRASASGANVLT
TRBV6-2/TRBV6-3	ASSNALAGVREQY
TRBV19	ASLPGASSTDTQY
TRBV19	ASSIRQGGNQPQH
TRBV20-1	SATRDSGTQETQY
TRBV5-6	ASSLDRDAF
TRBV18	ASSTRLTSYNEQF
TRBV12-3/TRBV12-4	ASSFQREGAEAF
TRBV7-9	ASSLVEAYEQY
TRBV27	ASSLSGTDTYT
TRBV6-6	ASSYTGGHRVNEQF
TRBV25-1	ASSPVAGSGTQY
TRBV7-2	ASSESGTSGNNEQF
TRBV28	ASSFYDRSYQPQH
TRBV12-3/TRBV12-4	ASSEPGQGIYGYT
TRBV7-2	ASSLVGGSNEKLF
TRBV20-1	SARGPLGNTEAF
TRBV12-3/TRBV12-4	ASSWPSRETQY
TRBV5-1	ASKGVSGANVLT
TRBV6-6	ASQGGAYQETQY
TRBV12-3/TRBV12-4	ASSSLTLGTSTDTQY
TRBV18	ASSPRRVNTEAF
TRBV7-2	ASSPLPHGALNTEAF
TRBV19	ASSMGGSTDTQY
TRBV6-1	ASSEAGRKNQPQH
TRBV19	ASSKLGQGFAYEQF
TRBV12-3/TRBV12-4	ASSLGTLIQY
TRBV7-2	ASSQTHSNQPQH
TRBV15	ATSRDLADEQF
TRBV7-9	ASSLNNSPLH
TRBV7-2	ASSFGSSTDTQY
TRBV2	ASSERGGRYTGELF
TRBV4-3	ASSQEAKYNSPLH
TRBV6-5	ASSYGGRQY